These T cell receptor beta chains were read from a single sample in a study of identical twins. TCRdb reanalysed the 5' RACE reads using MiXCR and keeps one entry per CDR3 protein. The profile shows hundreds of thousands of distinct CDR3 sequences, around 8.3% of them singletons. These records were also assigned to another study, of yellow fever vaccine responses in identical twins.

The sample comprised PBMCs. These receptors all come from a woman under 30 in good health. The CDR3 runs from the conserved cysteine through the conserved F or W. The order of the fields is clone size, D gene, J gene, V gene, CDR3 DNA, CDR3 protein. The D gene is left open where the match is weak. The size entry is marked missing in some rows and otherwise reads once, few, many or a size class.

>few|TRBD2|TRBJ2-7|TRBV5-6
TGTGCCAGCAGCTTGGGAGGATCGGGACTACTAGCCTACGAGCAGTACTTC
CASSLGGSGLLAYEQYF
>many|TRBD2|TRBJ2-7|TRBV12-3/TRBV12-4
TGTGCCAGCAGTTTTAAAGCGGGGGCCTACGAGCAGTACTTC
CASSFKAGAYEQYF
>.|.|TRBJ2-7|TRBV3-1
TGTGCCAGCAGCCCCTGGGACTTTCCCTACGAGCAGTACTTC
CASSPWDFPYEQYF
>few|TRBD2|TRBJ2-1|TRBV29-1
TGCAGCGTAAACAGACTAGCGGGAGATGAGCAGTTCTTC
CSVNRLAGDEQFF
>few|.|TRBJ2-5|TRBV6-1
TGTGCCAGCATCCTCCCAGACAAAAAAGAGACCCAGTACTTC
CASILPDKKETQYF
>.|.|TRBJ2-1|TRBV7-2
TGTGCCAGCAGCTTCCAGGGGAAAAATGAGCAGTTCTTC
CASSFQGKNEQFF
>many|.|TRBJ2-3|TRBV28
TGTGCCAGCAGTTTACAGGGACCATTACCAGACACAGATACGCAGTATTTT
CASSLQGPLPDTDTQYF
>few|TRBD1|TRBJ2-7|TRBV29-1
TGCAGCGTCGATTACCGGGACAGGGAGGGAAACGAGCAGTACTTC
CSVDYRDREGNEQYF
>.|TRBD1|TRBJ1-1|TRBV7-2
TGTGCCAGCAGCTCCCTAGCGACAGGGGACACTGAAGCTTTCTTT
CASSSLATGDTEAFF
>.|.|TRBJ2-5|TRBV7-9
TGTGCCAGCAGCCCCCGCTACAGGGCCGAGACCCAGTACTTC
CASSPRYRAETQYF
>few|TRBD1|TRBJ2-5|TRBV27
TGTGCCAGCAGCCCCGGGACAGGGGTTGGAGAGACCCAGTACTTC
CASSPGTGVGETQYF
>.|.|TRBJ1-5|TRBV6-1
TGTGCCAGCATGGCTAATAGCAATCAGCCCCAGCATTTT
CASMANSNQPQHF
>.|.|TRBJ2-2|TRBV7-2
TGTGCCAGCATTCGGCGGCGGAACACCGGGGAGCTGTTTTTT
CASIRRRNTGELFF
>.|TRBD2|TRBJ2-1|TRBV3-1
TGTGCCAGCAGCCCCGGGACTAGCGGGTTCTTTAATGAGCAGTTCTTC
CASSPGTSGFFNEQFF
>few|.|TRBJ2-1|TRBV19
TGTGCCAGTGTCATCTACAATGAGCAGTTCTTC
CASVIYNEQFF